The text below deals with one TCR beta chain. This clonotype showed up just a few times. Its cognate antigen has yet to be identified. No per-base quality is available; no much larger clone lies one base away. Only healthy Caucasian donors were included. Three pairs of female monozygotic twins, all aged about 18 to 29 years, made up the twin cohort. Miltenyi CD45RO+ enrichment and human naive T-cell isolation kits were used to isolate memory (CD45RO+) and naive T cells from PBMC. The CDR3 runs 18 amino acids, cysteine and phenylalanine included. The DNA shown is the 54-base CDR3, in frame from base 1. V is shortened by 2 bases, J by 3 bases, and the region joining them spans 23 bases. Based on the germline V gene (reference sequence), the CDR1 and CDR2 sequences are LNHNV and YYDKDF. The data originate from a study of identical twins listed by TCRdb under 2016. With regard to the full study: To test whether fetal clonotypes persist, the study used deep sequencing on TCR alpha and beta repertoires from monozygotic twins, unrelated adults of various ages, and cord blood. Replicate twin experiments were performed at different times using different library preparation protocols to rule out contamination.

Libraries were prepared through 5' RACE. This sample was sequenced with an Illumina HiSeq 2000. A universal primer binding site was introduced by template switching, and a unique molecular identifier was present in the final cDNA, enabling accurate counting of TCR cDNA molecules. First-strand cDNA for TCR alpha and beta chains was synthesized from specific primers in the conserved constant-segment region. To control for contamination, every cDNA library carried two barcodes: a SMART-Mk sample barcode plus Illumina barcodes. TruSeq adapter sequences, together with Illumina sample barcodes, were added in two successive PCR steps. Sequencing of the TCR alpha and beta cDNA libraries was done on the Illumina HiSeq platform using custom primers. The paper's data handling went like this. Raw reads were processed with MiGEC to extract unique molecular identifiers, and MiXCR was used to determine CDR3 positions. For each individual, recombination models were inferred using an EM algorithm with the repgenHMM and IGoR tools. The analysis of shared clonotypes was done with the tcR package in R, with sharing normalized by the product of cloneset sizes. Out-of-frame nonproductive sequences were analyzed to study raw recombination free of thymic and clonal selection effects. In-frame beta chains were kept once TCRdb had trimmed the public reads at Q25 with fastp and called clones with MiXCR. Every CDR3 protein is listed once, alongside the most common genes and DNA of its rows. The V and J calls follow TCRdb's processing rather than the paper's. This sample lists hundreds of thousands of distinct CDR3 sequences; around 6.8% were detected once. The biggest ten clones account for just under 2% of the sample.

The research as a whole found: Because the same donors could not be followed over many years, the conclusions depended on cross-sectional statistical analysis. Out-of-frame TCR alpha sequences shared between twins showed an excess of low generation-probability sequences compared with coincidental sharing between unrelated individuals. Invariant T cells such as MAIT and iNKT could partly confound zero-insertion analyses, although diverse VJ usage argued against such confounding for most clonotypes. In monozygotic twins, recombination models systematically underestimated out-of-frame TCR alpha sharing, but the models matched the sharing seen between unrelated individuals. Fewer insertions were carried by abundant cord blood beta clonotypes, a similar but weaker trend appeared in young adult naive repertoires, and no such trend appeared in memory repertoires. A weaker excess of twin sharing was found in beta out-of-frame sequences because the signal-to-noise ratio was lowered by fewer shared sequences.

These records were also assigned to another study, of yellow fever vaccine responses in identical twins. The second publication reports: The authors reported that the T cell response to vaccination in identical twins appeared partly convergent and partly personalized. The study precisely tracked vaccine-responding T cell clones in identical twins.

The receptor's source is a woman younger than 30 in good health. The sequenced sample was memory (CD45RO+) T cells sorted from blood. This specimen's cell subset or site label, interpreted: CD45RO+ enriched T cells. The sequence joins TRBV15 to TRBJ2-7, with the D call tentatively TRBD1 or TRBD2, each fitting 5 bases. The CDR3 region: CATSRRLPGNPSLYEQYF. The DNA sequence is given as TGTGCCACCAGCAGACGACTACCAGGGAATCCGTCACTCTACGAGCAGTACTTC.